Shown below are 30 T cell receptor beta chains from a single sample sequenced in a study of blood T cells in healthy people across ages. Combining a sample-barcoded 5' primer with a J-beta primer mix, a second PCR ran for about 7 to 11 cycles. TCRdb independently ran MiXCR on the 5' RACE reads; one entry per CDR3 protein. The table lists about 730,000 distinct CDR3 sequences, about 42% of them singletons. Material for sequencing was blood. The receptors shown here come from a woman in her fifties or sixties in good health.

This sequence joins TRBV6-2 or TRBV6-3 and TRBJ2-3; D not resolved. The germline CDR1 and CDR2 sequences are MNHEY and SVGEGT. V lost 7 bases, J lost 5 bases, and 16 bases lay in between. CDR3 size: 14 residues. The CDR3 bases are TGTGCCAGCACCCTCGTCGTTAGCCAAGATACGCAGTATTTT. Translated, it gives CASTLVVSQDTQYF.

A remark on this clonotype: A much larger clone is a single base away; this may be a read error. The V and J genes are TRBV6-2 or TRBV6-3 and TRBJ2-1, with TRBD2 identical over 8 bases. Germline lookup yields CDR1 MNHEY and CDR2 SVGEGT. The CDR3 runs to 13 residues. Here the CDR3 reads CASSRRGDKEQFF. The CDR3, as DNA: TGTGCCAGCAGTCGGCGGGGGGACAAGGAGCAGTTCTTC.

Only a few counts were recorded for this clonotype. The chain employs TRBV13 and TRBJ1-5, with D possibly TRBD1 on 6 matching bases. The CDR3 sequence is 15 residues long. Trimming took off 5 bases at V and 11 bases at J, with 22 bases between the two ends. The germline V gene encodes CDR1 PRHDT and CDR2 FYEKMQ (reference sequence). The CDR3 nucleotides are TGTGCCAGCAGCGTGGGGGCGTCCCCCGTCGTGGCCCAGCATTTT. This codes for CASSVGASPVVAQHF.

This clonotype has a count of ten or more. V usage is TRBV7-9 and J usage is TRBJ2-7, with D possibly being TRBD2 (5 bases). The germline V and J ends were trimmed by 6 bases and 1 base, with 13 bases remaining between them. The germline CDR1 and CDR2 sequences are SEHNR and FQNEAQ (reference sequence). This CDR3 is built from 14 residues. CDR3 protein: CASSFPRDSYEQYF. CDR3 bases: TGTGCCAGCAGTTTCCCCCGGGATTCCTACGAGCAGTACTTC.

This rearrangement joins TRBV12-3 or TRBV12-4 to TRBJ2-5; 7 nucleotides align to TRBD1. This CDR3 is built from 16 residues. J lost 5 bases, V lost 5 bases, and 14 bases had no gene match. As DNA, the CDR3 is TGTGCCAGCAGTCCAGGGTTTACAGGGGTGGGGGAGACCCAGTACTTC. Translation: CASSPGFTGVGETQYF.

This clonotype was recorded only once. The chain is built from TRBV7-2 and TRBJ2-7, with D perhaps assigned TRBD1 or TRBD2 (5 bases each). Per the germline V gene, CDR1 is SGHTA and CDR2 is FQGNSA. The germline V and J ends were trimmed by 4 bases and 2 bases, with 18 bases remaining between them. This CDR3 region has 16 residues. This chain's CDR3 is CASSSPPGDGTYEQYF. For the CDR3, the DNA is TGTGCCAGCAGCTCCCCGCCTGGGGACGGAACCTACGAGCAGTACTTC.

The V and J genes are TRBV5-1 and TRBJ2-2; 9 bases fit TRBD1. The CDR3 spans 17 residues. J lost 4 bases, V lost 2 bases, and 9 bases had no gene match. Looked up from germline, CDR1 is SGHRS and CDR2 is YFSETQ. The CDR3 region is CASSLVTTTGGTGELFF. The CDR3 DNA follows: TGCGCCAGCAGCTTAGTTACGACGACAGGGGGCACCGGGGAGCTGTTTTTT.

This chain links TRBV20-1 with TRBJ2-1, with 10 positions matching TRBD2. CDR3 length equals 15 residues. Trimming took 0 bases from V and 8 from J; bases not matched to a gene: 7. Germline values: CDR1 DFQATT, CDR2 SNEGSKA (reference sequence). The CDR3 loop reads CSARDPSGRADEQFF. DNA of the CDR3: TGCAGTGCTAGAGATCCTAGCGGGAGAGCCGATGAGCAGTTCTTC.

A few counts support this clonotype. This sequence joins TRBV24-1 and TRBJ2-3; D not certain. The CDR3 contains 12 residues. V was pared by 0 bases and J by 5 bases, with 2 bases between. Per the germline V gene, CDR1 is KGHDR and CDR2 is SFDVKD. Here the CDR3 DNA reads TGTGCCACCAGTGATTTGGTAGATACGCAGTATTTT. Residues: CATSDLVDTQYF.

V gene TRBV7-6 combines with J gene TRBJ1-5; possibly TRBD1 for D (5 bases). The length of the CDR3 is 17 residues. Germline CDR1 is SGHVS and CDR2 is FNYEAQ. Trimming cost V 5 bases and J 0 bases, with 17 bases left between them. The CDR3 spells CASSPWAGENSNQPQHF. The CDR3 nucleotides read TGTGCCAGCAGCCCCTGGGCGGGGGAGAATAGCAATCAGCCCCAGCATTTT.

The CDR3 loop is CASTHRRDTEAFF. Here the CDR3 DNA reads TGTGCCAGCACTCACAGGAGGGACACTGAAGCTTTCTTT. This chain joins TRBV28 and TRBJ1-1, with a weak D call TRBD1 (5 bases). This CDR3 has 13 amino acids. The V and J ends lost 7 bases and 3 bases respectively, with 12 bases between them. The germline V gene has CDR1 MDHEN and CDR2 SYDVKM. The complete variable domain, with remaining parts taken from reference TRBV28 and TRBJ1-1, reads DVKVTQSSRYLVKRTGEKVFLECVQDMDHENMFWYRQDPGLGLRLIYFSYDVKMKEKGDIPEGYSVSREKKERFSLILESASTNQTSMYLCASTHRRDTEAFFGQGTRLTVV.

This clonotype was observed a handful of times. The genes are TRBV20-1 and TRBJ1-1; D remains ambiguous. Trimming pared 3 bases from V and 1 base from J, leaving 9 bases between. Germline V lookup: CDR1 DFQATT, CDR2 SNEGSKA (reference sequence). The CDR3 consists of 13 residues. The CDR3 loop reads CSARVSGNTEAFF. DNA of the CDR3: TGCAGTGCTAGGGTGTCAGGGAACACTGAAGCTTTCTTT.

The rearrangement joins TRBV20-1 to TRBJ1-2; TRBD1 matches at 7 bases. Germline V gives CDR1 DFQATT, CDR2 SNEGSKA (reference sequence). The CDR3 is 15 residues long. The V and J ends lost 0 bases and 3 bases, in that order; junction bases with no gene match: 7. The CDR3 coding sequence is TGCAGTGCTAGAGATGGGAAGGGGGCAGACTATGGCTACACCTTC. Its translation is CSARDGKGADYGYTF.

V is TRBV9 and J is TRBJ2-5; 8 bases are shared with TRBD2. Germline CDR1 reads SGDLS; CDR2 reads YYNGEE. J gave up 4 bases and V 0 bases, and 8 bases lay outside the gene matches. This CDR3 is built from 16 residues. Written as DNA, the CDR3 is TGTGCCAGCAGCGTAGAAGTGACGCGGGGGGCAGAGACCCAGTACTTC. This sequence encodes CASSVEVTRGAETQYF.

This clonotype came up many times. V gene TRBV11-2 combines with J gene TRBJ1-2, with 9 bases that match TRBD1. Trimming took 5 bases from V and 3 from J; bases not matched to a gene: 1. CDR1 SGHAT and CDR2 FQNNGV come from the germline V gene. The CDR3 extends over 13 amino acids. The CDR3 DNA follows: TGTGCCAGCAGCCGACAGGGGGACTATGGCTACACCTTC. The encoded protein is CASSRQGDYGYTF.

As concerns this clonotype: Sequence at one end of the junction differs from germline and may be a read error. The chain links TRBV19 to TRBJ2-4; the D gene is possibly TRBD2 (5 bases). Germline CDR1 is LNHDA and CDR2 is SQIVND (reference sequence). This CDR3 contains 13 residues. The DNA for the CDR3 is TGTGCCAGTAGTATGGAGGCCATAAACATTCAGTACTTC. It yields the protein CASSMEAINIQYF.

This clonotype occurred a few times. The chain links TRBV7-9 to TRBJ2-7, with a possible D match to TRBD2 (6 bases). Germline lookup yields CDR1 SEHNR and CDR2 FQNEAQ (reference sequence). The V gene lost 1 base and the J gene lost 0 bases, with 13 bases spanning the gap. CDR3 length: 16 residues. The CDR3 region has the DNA TGTGCCAGCAGCTTAGATGCTAGCGCCCGCTCCTACGAGCAGTACTTC. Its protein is CASSLDASARSYEQYF.

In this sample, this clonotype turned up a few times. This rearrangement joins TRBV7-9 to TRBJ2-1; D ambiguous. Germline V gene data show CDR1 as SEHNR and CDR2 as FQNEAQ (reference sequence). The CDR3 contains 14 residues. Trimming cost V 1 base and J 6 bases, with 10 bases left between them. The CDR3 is CASSLDLVVNEQFF. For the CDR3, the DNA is TGTGCCAGCAGCTTAGACTTGGTAGTCAATGAGCAGTTCTTC.

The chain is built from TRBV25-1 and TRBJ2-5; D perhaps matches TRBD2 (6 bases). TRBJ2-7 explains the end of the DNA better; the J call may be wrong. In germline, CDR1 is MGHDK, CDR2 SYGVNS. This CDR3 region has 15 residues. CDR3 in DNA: TGTGCCAGCAGTGAATTGGCTAGCGACTCCTACGAGCAGTACTTC. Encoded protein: CASSELASDSYEQYF.

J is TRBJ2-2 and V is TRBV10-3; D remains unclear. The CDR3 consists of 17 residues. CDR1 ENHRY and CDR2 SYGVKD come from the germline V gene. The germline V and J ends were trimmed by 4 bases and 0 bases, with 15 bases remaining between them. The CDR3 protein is CAISVPIPRTNTGELFF. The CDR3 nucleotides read TGTGCCATCAGTGTTCCCATCCCCCGAACGAACACCGGGGAGCTGTTTTTT.

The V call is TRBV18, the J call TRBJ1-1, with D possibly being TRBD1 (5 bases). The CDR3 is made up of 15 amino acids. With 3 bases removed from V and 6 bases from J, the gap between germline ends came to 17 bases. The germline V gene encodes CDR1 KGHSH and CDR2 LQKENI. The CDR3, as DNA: TGTGCCAGCTCACCGGGACCTCCGGGCGCGGCTGAAGCTTTCTTT. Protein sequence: CASSPGPPGAAEAFF.

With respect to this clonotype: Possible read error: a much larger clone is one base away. This chain's CDR3 is CASSSGRDSPNEQYF. The CDR3 DNA is TGTGCCAGCAGCAGCGGTAGGGACAGTCCCAATGAGCAGTACTTC. The V and J genes are TRBV21-1 and TRBJ2-5; TRBD1 was called by the table and not checked on the DNA. TRBV21-1 is given as a pseudogene. CDR3 length: 15 residues.

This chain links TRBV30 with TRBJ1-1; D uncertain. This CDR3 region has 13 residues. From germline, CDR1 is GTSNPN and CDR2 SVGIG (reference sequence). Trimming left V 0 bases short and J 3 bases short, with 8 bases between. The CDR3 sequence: CAWSVSGDTEAFF. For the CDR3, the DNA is TGTGCCTGGAGTGTATCTGGGGACACTGAAGCTTTCTTT.

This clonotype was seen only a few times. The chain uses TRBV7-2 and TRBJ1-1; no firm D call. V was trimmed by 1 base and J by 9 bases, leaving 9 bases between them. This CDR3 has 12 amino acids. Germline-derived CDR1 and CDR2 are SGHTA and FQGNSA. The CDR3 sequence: CASSLGLGKAFF. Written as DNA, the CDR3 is TGTGCCAGCAGCTTAGGACTGGGGAAAGCTTTCTTT. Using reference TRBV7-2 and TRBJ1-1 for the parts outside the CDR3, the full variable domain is GAGVSQSPSNKVTEKGKDVELRCDPISGHTALYWYRQSLGQGLEFLIYFQGNSAPDKSGLPSDRFSAERTGGSVSTLTIQRTQQEDSAVYLCASSLGLGKAFFGQGTRLTVV.

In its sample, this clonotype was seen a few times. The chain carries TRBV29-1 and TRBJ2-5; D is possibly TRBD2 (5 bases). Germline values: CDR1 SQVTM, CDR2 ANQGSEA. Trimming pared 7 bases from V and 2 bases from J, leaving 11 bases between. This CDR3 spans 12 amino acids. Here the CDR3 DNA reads TGCAGCGCGGACCCGGGACAAGAGACCCAGTACTTC. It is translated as CSADPGQETQYF.

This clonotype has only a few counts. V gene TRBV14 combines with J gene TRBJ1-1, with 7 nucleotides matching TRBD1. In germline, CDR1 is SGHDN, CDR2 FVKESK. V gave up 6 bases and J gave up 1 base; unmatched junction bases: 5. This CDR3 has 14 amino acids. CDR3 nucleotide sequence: TGTGCCAGCAGACAGGGGATTCCGAACACTGAAGCTTTCTTT. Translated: CASRQGIPNTEAFF.

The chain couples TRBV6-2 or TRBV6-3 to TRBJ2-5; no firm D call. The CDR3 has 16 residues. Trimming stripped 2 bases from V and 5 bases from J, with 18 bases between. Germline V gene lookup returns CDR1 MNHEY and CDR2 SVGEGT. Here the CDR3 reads CASSYKRVWGSETQYF. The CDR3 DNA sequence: TGTGCCAGCAGTTACAAAAGGGTCTGGGGTTCTGAGACCCAGTACTTC.

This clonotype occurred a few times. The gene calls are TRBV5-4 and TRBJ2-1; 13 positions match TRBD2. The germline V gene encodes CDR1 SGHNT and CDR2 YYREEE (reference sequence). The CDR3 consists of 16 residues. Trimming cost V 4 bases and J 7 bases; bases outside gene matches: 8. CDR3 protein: CASSPQGLAGKNEQFF. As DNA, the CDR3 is TGTGCCAGCAGCCCGCAGGGACTAGCGGGGAAGAATGAGCAGTTCTTC.

This CDR3 is CASSPRPNNQPQHF. CDR3 sequence (DNA): TGTGCCAGCAGTCCCCGACCTAACAATCAGCCCCAGCATTTT. This chain links TRBV27 with TRBJ1-5; no definite D call. The V end was cut by 5 bases, the J end by 3 bases, with 11 bases between. CDR1 MNHEY and CDR2 SMNVEV come from the germline V gene (reference sequence). The CDR3 is 14 amino acids.

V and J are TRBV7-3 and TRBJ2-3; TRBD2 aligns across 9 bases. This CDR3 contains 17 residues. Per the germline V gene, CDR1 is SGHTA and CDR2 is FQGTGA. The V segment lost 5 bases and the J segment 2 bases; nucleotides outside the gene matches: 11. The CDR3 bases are TGTGCCAGCAGCCACGGGGCTAGCGGGGCCCCCACAGATACGCAGTATTTT. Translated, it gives CASSHGASGAPTDTQYF.